A single sample is the source of the 3 T cell receptor beta chains below, sequenced in a study of blood T cell repertoires in COVID-19. Profiling relied on immunoSEQ multiplex PCR, and the TCRdb table lists in-frame clones only, not all of them. The repertoire holds roughly 200,000 clones, with approximately 85% as singletons. The sequenced sample consisted of peripheral blood. The receptors here all came from a woman aged 55-75 years with acute or convalescent COVID-19.

V usage is TRBV11-2 and J usage is TRBJ1-5, with 9 bases identical to TRBD1. The germline V gene encodes CDR1 SGHAT and CDR2 FQNNGV. This CDR3 region has 14 residues. With 1 base clipped from V and 6 bases from J, the junction kept 1 base outside the gene matches. CDR3 in amino acids: CASSLGDRVQPQHF. In nucleotides, the CDR3 is TGTGCCAGCAGCTTAGGGGACAGGGTTCAGCCCCAGCATTTT.

This clone was counted between two and nine times. The chain carries TRBV5-1 and TRBJ2-3, with 9 bases matching TRBD1. After removal of 1 base from V and 0 bases from J, the junction contained 3 bases not matched to a gene. The CDR3 is made up of 16 amino acids. Germline V gene sequence: CDR1 SGHRS, CDR2 YFSETQ. CDR3 in DNA: TGCGCCAGCAGCTTGACCGGGACAGGGAGCACAGATACGCAGTATTTT. This sequence encodes CASSLTGTGSTDTQYF.

V usage is TRBV4-2 and J usage is TRBJ2-5; D perhaps matches TRBD1 (6 bases). Trimming removed 0 bases at V and 5 bases at J, with 13 bases between. The CDR3 is made up of 15 amino acids. The germline gives CDR1 LGHNA, CDR2 YNFKEQ. CDR3 sequence: CASSQDHQGLETQYF. As DNA, the CDR3 is TGTGCCAGCAGCCAAGATCATCAGGGGTTGGAGACCCAGTACTTC.